The next 4 T cell receptor beta chains were all read from a single sample in a study of post-analysis software for immune sequencing data. Broader study findings: There were a few TRBV segments more frequent in patients than controls, and TRBV5-6, TRBV5-1 and TRBV20-1 were among them.

No cognate antigen is known for these TCRs. Tagging with unique molecular identifiers was a feature of the TCR beta cDNA libraries. TCRdb re-called the PCR reads with MiXCR, one entry per CDR3 protein. There are some 690,000 distinct CDR3 sequences in the sample; approximately 60% occur only once, and roughly 10% lies in the top ten. The sample consisted of blood. These receptors originate from a girl aged 2 to 9 with multiple sclerosis.

The chain employs TRBV20-1 and TRBJ1-6; tentative D call: TRBD1 (5 bases). CDR1 and CDR2 (germline): DFQATT, SNEGSKA (reference sequence). The CDR3 is made up of 14 amino acids. V gave up 7 bases and J gave up 3 bases, with 13 bases separating them. The CDR3 nucleotides read TGCAGTGTGGGGGGGGTTGGCTATAATTCACCCCTCCACTTT. It specifies CSVGGVGYNSPLHF.

The gene calls are TRBV29-1 and TRBJ2-1, with a weak D call TRBD2 (5 bases). The CDR3 runs 13 residues. Germline CDR1 reads SQVTM; CDR2 reads ANQGSEA. Trimming removed 4 bases at V and 4 bases at J, with 11 bases between. The CDR3 region is CSVGGDSYNEQFF. DNA for the CDR3: TGCAGCGTTGGGGGAGACTCTTACAATGAGCAGTTCTTC.

A remark on this clonotype: The junction departs from the called germline gene at one end, perhaps through a read error. The CDR3 reads CASSIGGEVSMYEQFF. For the CDR3, the DNA is TGTGCCAGCAGCATAGGGGGGGAGGTCAGTATGTATGAGCAGTTCTTC. This chain uses TRBV13 with TRBJ2-1, with TRBD2 as a possible D gene (7 bases). The length of the CDR3 is 16 residues. Germline V gives CDR1 PRHDT, CDR2 FYEKMQ (reference sequence).

The rearrangement uses TRBV11-1 and TRBJ2-7, with 8 bases fitting TRBD1. J was trimmed by 6 bases and V by 5 bases; bases with no gene match: 12. This CDR3 comprises 15 residues. Germline values: CDR1 SGHAT, CDR2 FQDESV (reference sequence). Here the CDR3 DNA reads TGTGCCAGCAGCGTTAGTGGGACACAGGGGGGCGAGCAGTACTTC. Translation gives CASSVSGTQGGEQYF.